The 17 T cell receptor beta chains below come from one sample, sequenced in a study of blood T cell repertoires in COVID-19. Sequencing was performed with immunoSEQ multiplex PCR; in TCRdb, only in-frame clones are kept and a portion is missing. Of under 40,000 clones in the sample, roughly 85% were seen once. The sample consisted of peripheral blood. All receptors derive from a woman aged 80 or over with active or convalescent COVID-19.

For the CDR3, the DNA is TGCGCCAGCAGCTTCACCCCTAGCGGGAATCTTAATGAGCAGTTCTTC. Translation gives CASSFTPSGNLNEQFF. The rearrangement joins TRBV5-1 to TRBJ2-1; 9 positions agree with TRBD2. Losses at the gene ends were 2 bases for V and 7 bases for J; bases not matched to a gene: 10. There are 16 residues in the CDR3. Per the germline V gene, CDR1 is SGHRS and CDR2 is YFSETQ.

This clone was counted a single time. V gene TRBV11-2 combines with J gene TRBJ2-3, with 11 bases matching TRBD2. The CDR3 consists of 16 residues. The germline CDR1 and CDR2 sequences are SGHAT and FQNNGV. The ends lost 4 bases at V and 6 bases at J; junction bases unmatched: 9. Here the CDR3 reads CASSSITSGRSDTQYF. The CDR3 region has the DNA TGTGCCAGCAGCTCGATAACTAGCGGGAGATCCGATACGCAGTATTTT.

The chain carries TRBV19 and TRBJ1-1; D call uncertain. Germline CDR1 reads LNHDA; CDR2 reads SQIVND (reference sequence). V lost 6 bases and J lost 4, with 6 bases in between. CDR3 size: 11 residues. The CDR3 coding sequence is TGTGCCAGTAGCGGTTCCACTGAAGCTTTCTTT. It translates to CASSGSTEAFF. The variable domain in full, with the rest retrieved from reference TRBV19 and TRBJ1-1, is DGGITQSPKYLFRKEGQNVTLSCEQNLNHDAMYWYRQDPGQGLRLIYYSQIVNDFQKGDIAEGYSVSREKKESFPLTVTSAQKNPTAFYLCASSGSTEAFFGQGTRLTVV.

Only a few counts were recorded for this clone. The chain's CDR3 is CASSQGRASSGNTIYF. The CDR3 region has the DNA TGCGCCAGCAGCCAGGGCAGAGCCTCCTCTGGAAACACCATATATTTT. The rearrangement uses TRBV4-1 and TRBJ1-3; D is unresolved. Germline loops: CDR1 MGHRA, CDR2 YSYEKL. The CDR3 contains 16 residues. Trimming removed 3 bases at V and 0 bases at J, with 12 bases between.

The chain carries TRBV13 and TRBJ2-2; possibly TRBD1 for D (6 bases). The germline V and J ends were trimmed by 5 bases and 1 base, with 17 bases remaining between them. The CDR3 runs 17 residues. Per germline, CDR1 PRHDT and CDR2 FYEKMQ (reference sequence). CDR3 region: CASSPKTGGGNTGELFF. In nucleotides, the CDR3 is TGTGCCAGCAGCCCAAAAACTGGGGGCGGGAACACCGGGGAGCTGTTTTTT.

The rearrangement links TRBV5-6 to TRBJ2-7, with 7 bases that match TRBD1. Germline trimming cut 1 base from V and 2 bases from J; bases unmatched to any gene: 3. This CDR3 region has 14 residues. Germline values: CDR1 SGHDT, CDR2 YYEEEE. CDR3 sequence (DNA): TGTGCCAGCAGCTTGCGAGACAGGGCCTACGAGCAGTACTTC. Its protein is CASSLRDRAYEQYF.

This chain links TRBV21-1 with TRBJ2-7; the table calls TRBD2, which could not be checked here. TRBV21-1 is a pseudogene. There are 18 residues in the CDR3. This CDR3 reads CASRKASGSMTRSYEQYF. In nucleotides, the CDR3 is TGTGCCAGCCGCAAAGCCAGCGGGAGTATGACGCGGTCCTACGAGCAGTACTTC.

This chain joins TRBV5-1 and TRBJ2-1; possibly TRBD2 for D (6 bases). V shed 3 bases and J shed 3 bases, with 19 bases lying between them. The length of the CDR3 is 17 residues. The germline V gene encodes CDR1 SGHRS and CDR2 YFSETQ. CDR3 DNA: TGCGCCAGCAGCTCCGGATCGAGCGGGTCCGTCTACAATGAGCAGTTCTTC. It translates to CASSSGSSGSVYNEQFF.

The chain's CDR3 is CASRGTGGNTGELFF. The CDR3 DNA sequence: TGTGCCAGCCGAGGGACAGGGGGGAACACCGGGGAGCTGTTTTTT. The chain has TRBV19 and TRBJ2-2; 11 nucleotides match TRBD1. Germline V lookup: CDR1 LNHDA, CDR2 SQIVND (reference sequence). The CDR3 covers 15 residues. V gave up 9 bases and J gave up 1 base; unmatched junction bases: 4.

The chain carries TRBV2 and TRBJ1-3; weak D call: TRBD1 (6 bases). Deletions cut 2 bases from V and 4 bases from J, with 9 bases between. CDR1 is SNHLY, CDR2 FYNNEI, per germline. This CDR3 comprises 14 residues. CDR3 coding DNA: TGTGCCAGCAGTGAAAACAGGGTCGGAAACACCATATATTTT. It codes for CASSENRVGNTIYF.

The DNA of the CDR3 is TGTGCCAGCAGTGAAGGTAGCGGGGGCACAGATACGCAGTATTTT. This translates into CASSEGSGGTDTQYF. The V call is TRBV6-1, the J call TRBJ2-3, with 8 bases identical to TRBD2. CDR3 length equals 15 residues. The V and J ends lost 1 base and 1 base, in that order; junction bases with no gene match: 1. CDR1 is MNHNS, CDR2 SASEGT, per germline.

The chain uses TRBV5-1 and TRBJ2-5; 7 nucleotides align to TRBD2. V shed 3 bases and J 1 base; nucleotides not matched to a gene: 6. The germline V gene has CDR1 SGHRS and CDR2 YFSETQ. This CDR3 has 15 residues. CDR3 coding DNA: TGCGCCAGCAGCTACGGCGGGGGAAGCCAAGAGACCCAGTACTTC. The encoded protein is CASSYGGGSQETQYF.

V gene TRBV27 combines with J gene TRBJ1-6; 8 nucleotides line up with TRBD1. Trimming cost V 5 bases and J 4 bases; bases outside gene matches: 4. Germline V CDR1 and CDR2: MNHEY, SMNVEV (reference sequence). This CDR3 is 15 amino acids long. CDR3 DNA sequence: TGTGCCAGCAGTCCAAGGACAGGGTATAATTCACCCCTCCACTTT. This gives the protein CASSPRTGYNSPLHF.

This clone was detected a few times. This chain uses TRBV7-2 with TRBJ2-7; TRBD2 might be the D (6 bases). The CDR3 has 14 amino acids. The ends were cut back, 0 bases at V and 3 bases at J, with 9 bases in the middle. Germline V gives CDR1 SGHTA, CDR2 FQGNSA. Here the CDR3 DNA reads TGTGCCAGCAGCTTAGCGGTGGGAGGCTACGAGCAGTACTTC. It specifies CASSLAVGGYEQYF.

The CDR3 sequence is CASSQRLQETQYF. CDR3 nucleotides: TGTGCCAGCAGCCAGCGGTTACAAGAGACCCAGTACTTC. The rearrangement joins TRBV7-2 to TRBJ2-5; tentatively, D is TRBD2 (5 bases). This CDR3 contains 13 residues. The germline V and J ends were trimmed by 5 bases and 2 bases, with 9 bases remaining between them. Germline V gives CDR1 SGHTA, CDR2 FQGNSA.

This chain connects TRBV5-1 to TRBJ1-4, with 9 bases matching TRBD1. With 3 bases clipped from V and 2 bases from J, the junction kept 5 bases outside the gene matches. The CDR3 is 16 residues long. Germline V gene sequence: CDR1 SGHRS, CDR2 YFSETQ. CDR3 in DNA: TGCGCCAGCAGCTCCTGGACAGGGGCGACTAATGAAAAACTGTTTTTT. It yields the protein CASSSWTGATNEKLFF.

The chain joins TRBV28 to TRBJ1-5; 9 bases map to TRBD1. This CDR3 comprises 14 residues. The V segment lost 5 bases and the J segment 4 bases; nucleotides outside the gene matches: 3. CDR1 and CDR2 (germline): MDHEN, SYDVKM. CDR3 region: CASSAGTGNQPQHF. Written as DNA, the CDR3 is TGTGCCAGCAGTGCCGGGACAGGGAATCAGCCCCAGCATTTT.